This note documents a single TCR beta chain sequence. This clone was found a few times. Its antigen is currently not known. Base qualities are not at hand, and no much larger clone is one base apart. These data originate in a study of CD8+ T cells in alopecia areata (dated by TCRdb to between 2017 and 2018). With regard to the full study: The treated patients, all with moderate-to-severe alopecia areata, were enrolled in an open-label pilot trial of oral tofacitinib given at 5 to 10 mg twice daily. Patients stayed on tofacitinib for 6 to 18 months and then had 6 months of follow-up off drug so that delayed response and recurrence could be assessed. In treated patients, disease severity was measured using the SALT score, which gives the percentage of scalp surface area affected. High-throughput TCRbeta sequencing was used to examine T cell clonal expansion in alopecia areata in both the C3H/HeJ mouse model and human patients. In humans, TCRbeta sequencing was performed on scalp tissue and on sorted CD4+ and CD8+ peripheral blood T cells from healthy controls and from patients with patchy or totalis/universalis alopecia areata. Biopsies were taken from tofacitinib-treated patients at baseline and at 4 and 24 weeks of treatment, and a later scalp biopsy was taken in several of the tofacitinib-treated patients. Clonality in the scalp was compared among normal scalp (n=4), patchy alopecia areata scalp (n=8), and alopecia totalis/universalis scalp (n=8). RNA came from the PAXgene miRNA kit for fixed scalp, the miRNeasy kit for PBMCs, and the RNeasy kit for mouse skin. TCRbeta CDR3 regions were amplified by immunoSEQ multiplex PCR using 35 Vbeta forward and 13 Jbeta reverse primers.

The CDR3 runs 13 residues from the cysteine to the phenylalanine. Only CDR3 DNA remains: 39 bases, in frame from the first base. From a lookup of the germline V gene, CDR1 and CDR2 are SQVTM and ANQGSEA. V has 0 bases trimmed and J has 6 bases trimmed; junction bases matching no gene number 4. The treatment or condition label of this sample denotes: oral pan-JAK inhibitor, 5-10 mg twice daily. Peripheral blood and lesional scalp punch biopsies were obtained from patients with alopecia areata. After PBMCs were isolated by density centrifugation and stained for CD3, CD4 and CD8, a FACSAria was used to sort CD4+ and CD8+ T cells. Broader findings and caveats from the paper: Many expanded lesional clones were found to persist in scalp and blood during tofacitinib treatment, and relapse after treatment cessation may be partly explained by this persistence. Compared with mice, TCR sequences shared between patients were less clear, possibly partly because of HLA diversity across the patient population. Because the treated cohort was small and included a single nonresponder, larger studies are needed to assess links between baseline CD8+ expansion and response. Resident alphabeta T cells in normal human skin are also sequenced, complicating scalp TCR repertoire analysis, unlike mouse skin dominated by gammadelta T cells. Tofacitinib significantly decreased scalp clonality and the number of expanded CD8+ clones among the top 100 scalp clones. Compared with normal scalp, lesional scalp had higher clonality and more expanded CD8+ clones, particularly in alopecia totalis/universalis, a pattern that suggests antigenic drive.

Libraries were made using the immunoSEQ multiplex PCR assay. RNA was extracted from all samples and reverse transcribed into cDNA as template for TCR sequencing. First-strand cDNA was synthesized using SuperScript III with a 2:1 mix of oligo-dT and random hexamers. A synthetic immune receptor repertoire was used to measure amplification bias, and any remaining bias was corrected computationally. The source study handled its data this way. After raw reads were preprocessed to remove errors, the CDR3 was defined following IMGT conventions as running from the conserved cysteine to phenylalanine. Clonality was computed as 1 minus the Shannon entropy, with the entropy normalized by log2 of the number of productive unique TCRs. Whether each scalp clone was CD4 or CD8 was inferred by checking scalp TCRbeta sequences against the CD4 and CD8 repertoires from sorted blood. Drawn from immuneACCESS, this table holds only the in-frame rearrangements with V and J called that TCRdb kept. Clones are partly lost; checked studies trace under half to an unresolved V gene and leave the rest unexplained. V, J and clone size are those of that table, while D and trimming were read from the DNA. The sample records more than 95,000 clones, 86% of which are singletons. The ten largest account for 11% of the sample.

Here the chain combines TRBV29-1 and TRBJ2-7; 8 bases in between match TRBD2. The specimen comprised CD8+ T cells sorted from blood, sampled at approximately week 30, from a patient treated with tofacitinib. The clonotype comes from a human donor with alopecia areata. The CDR3 region has the sequence CSVEDRTSSEQYF. The nucleotide sequence is TGCAGCGTTGAAGATCGGACTAGCTCCGAGCAGTACTTC.